This T cell receptor beta chain was sequenced during a study of CD8+ T cells in alopecia areata (dated by TCRdb to 2017 to 2018). For the wider study: Treated patients were enrolled in an open-label pilot trial of oral tofacitinib at 5 to 10 mg twice daily for moderate-to-severe alopecia areata. Tofacitinib was given for 6 to 18 months, followed by 6 months of follow-up off drug to assess delayed response and recurrence. To study T cell clonal expansion in alopecia areata, the researchers applied high-throughput TCRbeta sequencing to both the C3H/HeJ mouse model and human patients. On the human side, TCRbeta sequencing was run on scalp tissue and on sorted CD4+ and CD8+ peripheral blood T cells from healthy controls and from alopecia areata patients with either patchy or totalis/universalis disease. Tofacitinib-treated patients had biopsies at baseline and at 4 and 24 weeks of treatment, with a later scalp biopsy in several patients. Scalp clonality was compared among normal scalp (n=4), patchy alopecia areata scalp (n=8), and alopecia totalis/universalis scalp (n=8). RNA came from the PAXgene miRNA kit for fixed scalp, the miRNeasy kit for PBMCs, and the RNeasy kit for mouse skin. TCRbeta CDR3 regions were amplified by immunoSEQ multiplex PCR with 35 Vbeta forward and 13 Jbeta reverse primers.

Libraries were made using the immunoSEQ multiplex PCR assay. RNA was extracted from all samples and reverse transcribed into cDNA, which served as template for TCR sequencing. SuperScript III was used to make first-strand cDNA, primed with a 2:1 mix of oligo-dT and random hexamers. A synthetic immune receptor repertoire was used to assess amplification bias, and residual bias was removed computationally. Regarding the original processing steps: Raw reads were preprocessed to remove errors, and CDR3 was defined according to IMGT conventions as the region from the conserved cysteine to phenylalanine. Clonality was computed by normalizing Shannon entropy by log2 of the number of productive unique TCRs and subtracting the result from 1. CD4 or CD8 identity of scalp clones was inferred by cross-referencing scalp TCRbeta sequences with sorted blood CD4 and CD8 repertoires. TCRdb holds this immuneACCESS table with in-frame rearrangements only. Some clones are missing; in checked studies, unresolved V genes explain under half, and the rest has no known cause. That table furnishes V, J and clone size, whereas the DNA furnished D and trimming. Within this sample are about 150,000 clones, with 40% to 60% of them counted one time only. In total, the top ten clones hold roughly a fifth of the sample.

Study-level results and caveats: Compared with mice, TCR sequences shared between patients were less clear, possibly partly because of HLA diversity across the patient population. Resident alphabeta T cells in normal human skin are also sequenced, complicating scalp TCR repertoire analysis, unlike mouse skin dominated by gammadelta T cells. Compared with normal scalp, lesional scalp, particularly in alopecia totalis/universalis, had higher clonality and more expanded CD8+ clones, which suggests antigenic drive.

This clone was seen just once. The clone's antigen remains unknown. Nothing much larger sits one base from this clone, and base qualities are not available. The time point label corresponds to: baseline before oral tofacitinib. Lesional scalp punch biopsies and peripheral blood were collected from alopecia areata patients. PBMCs were separated by density centrifugation and stained for CD3, CD4 and CD8, after which CD4+ and CD8+ T cells were sorted on a FACSAria. Trimmed from V: 2 bases; trimmed from J: 5 bases; junction bases lacking a gene match: 7. The CDR3 starts with the cysteine, ends with the phenylalanine, and has 16 residues. Only CDR3 DNA is held: 48 bases, read in frame from base 1. The germline V gene supplies CDR1 SGDLS and CDR2 YYNGEE.

This receptor was taken from a human donor with alopecia areata. The sample consisted of CD8+ T cells sorted from blood, taken at week 0. The rearranged segments are TRBV9 and TRBJ1-2; the central 12 bases match TRBD1. The CDR3: CASSVDPGQGAYGYTF. The nucleotide sequence is given as TGTGCCAGCAGCGTGGATCCGGGACAGGGGGCTTATGGCTACACCTTC. The CDR3, completed at both ends by the reference TRBV9 and TRBJ1-2 genes, gives the full variable domain DSGVTQTPKHLITATGQRVTLRCSPRSGDLSVYWYQQSLDQGLQFLIQYYNGEERAKGNILERFSAQQFPDLHSELNLSSLELGDSALYFCASSVDPGQGAYGYTFGSGTRLTVV.